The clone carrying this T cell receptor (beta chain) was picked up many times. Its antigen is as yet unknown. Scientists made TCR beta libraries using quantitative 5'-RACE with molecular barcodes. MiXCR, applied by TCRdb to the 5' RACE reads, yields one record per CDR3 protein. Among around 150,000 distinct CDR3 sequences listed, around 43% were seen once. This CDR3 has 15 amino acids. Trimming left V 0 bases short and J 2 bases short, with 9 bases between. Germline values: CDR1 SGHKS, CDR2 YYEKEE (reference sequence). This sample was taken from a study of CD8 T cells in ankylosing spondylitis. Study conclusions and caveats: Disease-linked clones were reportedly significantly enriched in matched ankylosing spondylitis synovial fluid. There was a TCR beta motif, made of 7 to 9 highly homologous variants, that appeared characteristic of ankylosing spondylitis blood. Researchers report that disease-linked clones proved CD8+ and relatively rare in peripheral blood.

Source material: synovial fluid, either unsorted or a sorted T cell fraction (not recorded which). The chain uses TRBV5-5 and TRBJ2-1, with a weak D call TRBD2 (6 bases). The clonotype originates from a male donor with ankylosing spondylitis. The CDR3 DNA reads TGTGCCAGCAGCTTGGGACGGACTACCTACAATGAGCAGTTCTTC. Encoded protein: CASSLGRTTYNEQFF.